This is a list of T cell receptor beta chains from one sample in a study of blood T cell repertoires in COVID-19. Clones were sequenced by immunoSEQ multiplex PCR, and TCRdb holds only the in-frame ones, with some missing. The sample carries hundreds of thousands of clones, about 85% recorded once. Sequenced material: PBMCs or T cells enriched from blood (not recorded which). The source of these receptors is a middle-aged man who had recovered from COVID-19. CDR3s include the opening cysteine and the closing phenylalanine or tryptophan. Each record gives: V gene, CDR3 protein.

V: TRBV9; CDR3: CASSPQEQTYEQYF
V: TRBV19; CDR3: CASSTGTIGNQPQHF
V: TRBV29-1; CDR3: CSVEGRGLGFF
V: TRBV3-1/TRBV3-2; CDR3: CASSQDPSTGELFF
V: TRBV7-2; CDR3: CASSPPLREKLFF
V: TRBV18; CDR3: CASSPERNTIYF
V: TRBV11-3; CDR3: CASSLVYSSTDTQYF
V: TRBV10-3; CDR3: CATGTGGRYTEAFF
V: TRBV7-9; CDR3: CASSSRDRPHYGYTF
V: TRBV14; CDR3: CASSQEAGSYNEQFF
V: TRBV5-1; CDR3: CASSQRQSPGEQFF
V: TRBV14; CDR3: CASSPPGRDEQYF
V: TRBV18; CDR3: CASSPQGLAGTSGANVLTF
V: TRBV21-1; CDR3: CASRPTPYGYTF
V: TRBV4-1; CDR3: CASSSSGGTNQPQHF
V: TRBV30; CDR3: CAWRPRDRADGYTF
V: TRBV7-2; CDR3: CASSRTDGYTF
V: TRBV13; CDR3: CASSRTPRQETQYF
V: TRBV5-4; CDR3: CASRADRAYEQYF
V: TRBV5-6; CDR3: CASSLQDQPQHF
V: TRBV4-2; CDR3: CASSQEGARGGTGELFF
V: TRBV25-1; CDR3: CASSAGQGRVHDEQFF
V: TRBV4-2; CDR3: CASSQGLDSGANVLTF
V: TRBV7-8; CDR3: CASSLGQNYGYTF
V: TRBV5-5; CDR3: CASIDPGLGTNEQFF
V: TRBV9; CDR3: CASSVEDSLDSYNEQFF
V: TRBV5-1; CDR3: CASSLAGLAGYNEQFF
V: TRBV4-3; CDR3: CASSQEPGQPSTDTQYF
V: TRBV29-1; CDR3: CSVEGSSGEQFF
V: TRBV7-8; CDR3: CASSLGLAGRVNIQYF
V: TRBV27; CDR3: CASSLLAGGVTGELFF
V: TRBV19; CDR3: CASSILHPFAGRRRNTIYF